This T cell receptor (beta chain) comes out of a study of vaccination and CD4 T cells after COVID-19. Note on this clonotype: Antigen unknown.

CDR1 and CDR2 from the germline V gene are MDHEN and SYDVKM. The V end was cut by 2 bases, the J end by 1 base, with 11 bases between. The CDR3 extends over 15 amino acids. Treatment defined: roughly ten-day PBMC culture with coronavirus spike peptide pools or control peptides (ViraFEST assay). For ViraFEST, peptide pools expanded antigen-specific T cells, after which the TCRs were sequenced. With fresh IL-2 medium, half the medium was replaced on days 3 and 7. Scientists separated out CD4+ T cells through negative selection following 10 days in culture. Overall study findings and caveats: Spike mono-reactivity was the property of 304 of 307 vaccine-specific clones in convalescent patients.

With the Oncomine TCR Beta short-read assay, DNA from cultured CD4+ T cells was sequenced. TCRdb itself ran the PCR reads through MiXCR, one entry per CDR3 protein. This sample has 20,000 to 25,000 distinct CDR3 sequences; 30% to 45% occur once, and the top ten carry 5%. Sequenced material: CD4+ T cells from blood, cultured in vitro, taken before SARS-CoV-2 vaccination. The genes are TRBV28 and TRBJ1-1; the D gene is possibly TRBD1 (5 bases). This TCR came from a human donor who had recovered from COVID-19. The CDR3 DNA reads TGTGCCAGCAGTTTACCGGACAAACAGAACACTGAAGCTTTCTTT. Its protein product is CASSLPDKQNTEAFF.